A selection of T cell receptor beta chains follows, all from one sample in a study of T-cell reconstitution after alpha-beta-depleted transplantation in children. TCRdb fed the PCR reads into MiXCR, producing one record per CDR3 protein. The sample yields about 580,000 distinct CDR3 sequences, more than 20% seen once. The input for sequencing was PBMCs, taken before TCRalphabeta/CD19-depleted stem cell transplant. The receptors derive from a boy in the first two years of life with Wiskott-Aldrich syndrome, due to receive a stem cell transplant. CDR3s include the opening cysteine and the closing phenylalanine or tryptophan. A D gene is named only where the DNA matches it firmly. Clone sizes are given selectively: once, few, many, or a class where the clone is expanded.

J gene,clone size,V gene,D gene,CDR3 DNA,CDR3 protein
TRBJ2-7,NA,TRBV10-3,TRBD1,TGTGCCATCGCCGGGACAGGGGGCGCGTGGCAGTACTTC,CAIAGTGGAWQYF
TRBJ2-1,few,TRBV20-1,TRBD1,TGCAGTGCTAGGAACATGGGGACAGGGGCCTCGAATGAGCAGTTCTTC,CSARNMGTGASNEQFF
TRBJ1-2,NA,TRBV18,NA,TGTGCCAGCTCACCAAGGTTGGGGGGAGAGGAGAGCTACACCTTC,CASSPRLGGEESYTF
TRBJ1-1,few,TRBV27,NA,TGTGCCAGCAGTTTAATTCCAGGAAGTCTCTCCGAAGCTTTCTTT,CASSLIPGSLSEAFF
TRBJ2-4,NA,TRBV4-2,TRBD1,TGTGCCAGCAGCCAAGATCTCTGGACAGGGAGGGCCAAAAACATTCAGTACTTC,CASSQDLWTGRAKNIQYF
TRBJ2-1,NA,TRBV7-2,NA,TGTGCCAGCAGCTCAGTCCCTGAGCAGTTCTTC,CASSSVPEQFF
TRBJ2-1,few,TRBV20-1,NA,TGCAGTGCTAGAGCAGCCCTGAATCCACAGTTCTTC,CSARAALNPQFF
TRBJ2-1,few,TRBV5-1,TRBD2,TGCGCCAGCAGCTTGGCTAGCGGGAGAGTGCCCTACAATGAGCAGTTCTTC,CASSLASGRVPYNEQFF
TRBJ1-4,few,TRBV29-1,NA,TGCAGCGTTGAAGAGGCAGGGGTTGGGGAAAAACTGTTTTTT,CSVEEAGVGEKLFF
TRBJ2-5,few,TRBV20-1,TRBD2,TGCAGTGCTAGACTAGCGGGAGGCTGGGAAGAGACCCAGTACTTC,CSARLAGGWEETQYF
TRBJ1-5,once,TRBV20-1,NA,TGCAGTGCTAGAGCCCCTGGGGGGGCTGCGAATCAGCCCCAGCATTTT,CSARAPGGAANQPQHF
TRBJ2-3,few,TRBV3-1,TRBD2,TGTGCCAGCAGCCCGAGGACTAGCGCAGACGCAGATACGCAGTATTTT,CASSPRTSADADTQYF
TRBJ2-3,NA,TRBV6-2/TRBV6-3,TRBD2,TGTGCCAGCAGATCCTCGGGACTAGCGGTTAGCACAGATACGCAGTATTTT,CASRSSGLAVSTDTQYF
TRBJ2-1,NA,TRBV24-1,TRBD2,TGTGCCACCAGTGATCCCCGAGTGACTAGCGGGAGGGACAATGAGCAGTTCTTC,CATSDPRVTSGRDNEQFF
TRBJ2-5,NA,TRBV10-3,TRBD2,TGTGCCATCAGTGAATCCGGGACTATCGTCACACGGGAGACCCAGTACTTC,CAISESGTIVTRETQYF
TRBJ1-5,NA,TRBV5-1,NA,TGCGCCAGCAGCTTGGGGGACCAGAGTTACAATCAGCCCCAGCATTTT,CASSLGDQSYNQPQHF
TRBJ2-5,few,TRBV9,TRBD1,TGTGCCAGCAGCGAGGGGGGACAGGGAACAGAGACCCAGTACTTC,CASSEGGQGTETQYF
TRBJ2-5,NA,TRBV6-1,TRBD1,TGTGCCAGCAGTGAACGGGACAGGGGATTTGAGACCCAGTACTTC,CASSERDRGFETQYF
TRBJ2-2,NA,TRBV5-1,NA,TGCGCCAGCCACGAACAGGACACCGGGGAGCTGTTTTTT,CASHEQDTGELFF
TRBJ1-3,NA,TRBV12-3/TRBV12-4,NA,TGTGCCAGCAGTTTGGTTCTACGAGACACCATATATTTT,CASSLVLRDTIYF
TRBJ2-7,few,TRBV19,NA,TGTGCCAGTAGTATGGGCTACGAGCAGTACTTC,CASSMGYEQYF
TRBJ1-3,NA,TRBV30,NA,TGTGCCTGGCAACAGGGACTTGGAAACACCATATATTTT,CAWQQGLGNTIYF
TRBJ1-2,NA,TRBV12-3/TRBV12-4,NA,TGTGCCAGCAGTCCAGGGGATCACTATGGCTACACCTTC,CASSPGDHYGYTF
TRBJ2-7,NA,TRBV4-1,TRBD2,TGCGCCAGCAGCCAACGGGGGGAGGGGAACTACGAGCAGTACTTC,CASSQRGEGNYEQYF